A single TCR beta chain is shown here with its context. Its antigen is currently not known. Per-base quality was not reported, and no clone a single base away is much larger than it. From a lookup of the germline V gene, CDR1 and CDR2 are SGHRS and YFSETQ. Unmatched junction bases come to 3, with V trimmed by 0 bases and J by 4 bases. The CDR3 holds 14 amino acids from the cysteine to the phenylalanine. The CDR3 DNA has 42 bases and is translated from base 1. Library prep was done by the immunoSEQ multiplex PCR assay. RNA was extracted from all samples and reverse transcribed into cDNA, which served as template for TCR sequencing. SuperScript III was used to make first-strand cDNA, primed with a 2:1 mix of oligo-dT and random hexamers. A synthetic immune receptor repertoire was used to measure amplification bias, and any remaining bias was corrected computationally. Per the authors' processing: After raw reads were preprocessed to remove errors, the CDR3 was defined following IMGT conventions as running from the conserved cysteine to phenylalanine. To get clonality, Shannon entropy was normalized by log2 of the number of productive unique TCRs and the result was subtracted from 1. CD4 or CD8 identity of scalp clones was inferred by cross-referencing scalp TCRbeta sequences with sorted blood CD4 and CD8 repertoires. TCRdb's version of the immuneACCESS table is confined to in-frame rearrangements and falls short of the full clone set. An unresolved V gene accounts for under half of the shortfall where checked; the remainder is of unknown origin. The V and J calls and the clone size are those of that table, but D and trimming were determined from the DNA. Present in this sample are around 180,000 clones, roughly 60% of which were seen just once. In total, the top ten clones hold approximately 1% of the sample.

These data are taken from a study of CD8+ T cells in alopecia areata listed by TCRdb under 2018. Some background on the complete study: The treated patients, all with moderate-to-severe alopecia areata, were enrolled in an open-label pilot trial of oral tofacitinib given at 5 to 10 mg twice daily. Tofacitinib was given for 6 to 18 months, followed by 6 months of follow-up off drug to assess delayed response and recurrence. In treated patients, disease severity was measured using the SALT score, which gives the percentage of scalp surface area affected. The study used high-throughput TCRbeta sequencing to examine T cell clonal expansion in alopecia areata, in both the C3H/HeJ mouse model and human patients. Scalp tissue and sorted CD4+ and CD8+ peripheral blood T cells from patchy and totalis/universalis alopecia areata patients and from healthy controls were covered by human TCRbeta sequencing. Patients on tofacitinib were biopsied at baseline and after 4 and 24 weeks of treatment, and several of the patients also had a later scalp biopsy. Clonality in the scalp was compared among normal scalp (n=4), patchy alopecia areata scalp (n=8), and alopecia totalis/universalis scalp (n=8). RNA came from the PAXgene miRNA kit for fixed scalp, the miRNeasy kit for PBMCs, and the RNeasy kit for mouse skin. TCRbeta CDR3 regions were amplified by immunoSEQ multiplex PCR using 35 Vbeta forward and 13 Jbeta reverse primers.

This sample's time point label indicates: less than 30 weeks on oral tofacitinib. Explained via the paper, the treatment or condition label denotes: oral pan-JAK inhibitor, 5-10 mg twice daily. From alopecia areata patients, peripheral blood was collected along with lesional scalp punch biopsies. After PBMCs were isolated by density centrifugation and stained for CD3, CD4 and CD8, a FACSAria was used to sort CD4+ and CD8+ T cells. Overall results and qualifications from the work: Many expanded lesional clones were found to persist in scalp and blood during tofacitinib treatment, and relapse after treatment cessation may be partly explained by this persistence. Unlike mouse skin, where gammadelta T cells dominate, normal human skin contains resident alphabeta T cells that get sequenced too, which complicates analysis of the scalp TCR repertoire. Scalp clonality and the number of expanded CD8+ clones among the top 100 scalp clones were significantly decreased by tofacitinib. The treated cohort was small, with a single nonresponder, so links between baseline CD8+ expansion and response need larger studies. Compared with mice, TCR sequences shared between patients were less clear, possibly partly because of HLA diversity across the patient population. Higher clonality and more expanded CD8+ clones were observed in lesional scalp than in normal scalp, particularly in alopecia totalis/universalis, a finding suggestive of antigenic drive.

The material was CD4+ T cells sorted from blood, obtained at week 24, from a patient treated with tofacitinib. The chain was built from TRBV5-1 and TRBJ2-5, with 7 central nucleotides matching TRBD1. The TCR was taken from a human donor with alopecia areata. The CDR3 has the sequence CASSLEGARETQYF. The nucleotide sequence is TGCGCCAGCAGCTTGGAGGGGGCTCGAGAGACCCAGTACTTC.